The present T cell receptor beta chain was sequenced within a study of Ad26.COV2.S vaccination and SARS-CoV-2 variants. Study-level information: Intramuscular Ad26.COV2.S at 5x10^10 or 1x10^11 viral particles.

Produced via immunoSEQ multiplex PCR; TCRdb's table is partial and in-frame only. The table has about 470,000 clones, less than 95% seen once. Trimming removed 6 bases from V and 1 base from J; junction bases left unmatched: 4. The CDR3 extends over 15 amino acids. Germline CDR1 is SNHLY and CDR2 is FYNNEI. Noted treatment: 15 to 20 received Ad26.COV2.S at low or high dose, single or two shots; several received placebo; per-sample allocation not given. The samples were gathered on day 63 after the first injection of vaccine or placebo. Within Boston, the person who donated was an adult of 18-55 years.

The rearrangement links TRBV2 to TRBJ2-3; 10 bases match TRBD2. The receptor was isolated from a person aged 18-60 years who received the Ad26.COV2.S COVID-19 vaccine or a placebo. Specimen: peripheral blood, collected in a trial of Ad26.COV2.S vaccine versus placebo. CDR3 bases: TGTGCCAGCAGACCCGGGACTAGCGGCACAGATACGCAGTATTTT. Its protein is CASRPGTSGTDTQYF.